The 23 T cell receptor beta chains below come from one sample, sequenced in a study of shared clonotypes between healthy human individuals. As defined, naive CD8 cells were CD45RO-negative and positively selected for CCR7, with terminally differentiated effector memory CD45RA+ cells excluded. This table comes from immunoSEQ multiplex PCR, and its TCRdb copy is limited to in-frame clones, with some not included. Of 1.5 million to 2.5 million clones in the sample, about 94% were seen once. Sequenced material: naive CD8+ T cells sorted from blood. These receptors originate from a man aged 18 to 35 in good health.

V gene TRBV2 combines with J gene TRBJ1-5; 9 positions agree with TRBD1. Germline CDR1 SNHLY, CDR2 FYNNEI. The CDR3 spans 15 residues. The V and J ends lost 4 bases and 3 bases, in that order; junction bases with no gene match: 4. This CDR3 reads CASSVGQGINQPQHF. As DNA, the CDR3 is TGTGCCAGCAGTGTGGGACAGGGCATCAATCAGCCCCAGCATTTT.

The chain joins TRBV30 to TRBJ2-5; no clear D gene. The CDR3 runs 14 residues. CDR1 and CDR2 from the germline V gene are GTSNPN and SVGIG (reference sequence). V was cut by 1 base and J by 2 bases, with 11 bases left in between. CDR3 DNA sequence: TGTGCCTGGAGTGGCTACGGTCCACAAGAGACCCAGTACTTC. It translates to CAWSGYGPQETQYF.

The chain carries TRBV7-9 and TRBJ1-1; TRBD1 agrees at 11 bases. Looked up from germline, CDR1 is SEHNR and CDR2 is FQNEAQ (reference sequence). V shed 3 bases and J 1 base; nucleotides not matched to a gene: 10. The CDR3 consists of 18 residues. CDR3 sequence reads: CASSLGQGQGDGNTEAFF. The CDR3 DNA reads TGTGCCAGCAGCTTGGGCCAGGGACAGGGGGACGGGAACACTGAAGCTTTCTTT.

The J gene is TRBJ1-1, the V gene TRBV30; no definite D call. Germline V gene sequence: CDR1 GTSNPN, CDR2 SVGIG (reference sequence). Trimming pared 7 bases from V and 6 bases from J, leaving 18 bases between. The CDR3 contains 13 residues. The CDR3 region has the DNA TGTGCCTACGATGCACAGTTCGCCCCTGAAGCTTTCTTT. Protein: CAYDAQFAPEAFF.

The V and J genes are TRBV10-3 and TRBJ2-7; D remains ambiguous. There are 12 residues in the CDR3. Trimming removed 3 bases from V and 4 bases from J, with 7 bases in between. Germline lookup yields CDR1 ENHRY and CDR2 SYGVKD. This CDR3 reads CAISDQDYEQYF. The CDR3 bases are TGTGCCATCAGTGATCAGGATTACGAGCAGTACTTC.

This clone occurred once. This rearrangement joins TRBV6-5 to TRBJ2-7; D might be TRBD1 (6 bases). Germline CDR1 MNHEY, CDR2 SVGAGI. Between the trimmed V and J ends, which lost 6 bases and 2 bases, there was a span of 14 bases. This CDR3 region has 14 residues. The CDR3 spells CASRLRGAPYEQYF. The CDR3 DNA sequence: TGTGCCAGCAGGCTCAGGGGTGCACCCTACGAGCAGTACTTC.

The CDR3 coding sequence is TGTGCCAGCAGCTTAGCGCTGGAGGAAGGGACCCAGTACTTC. This gives the protein CASSLALEEGTQYF. The rearrangement uses TRBV7-9 and TRBJ2-5, with D perhaps matching TRBD2 (5 bases). This CDR3 contains 14 residues. Germline assignment: CDR1 SEHNR and CDR2 FQNEAQ (reference sequence). The V end was cut by 0 bases, the J end by 7 bases, with 12 bases between. The variable domain in full, with the rest retrieved from reference TRBV7-9 and TRBJ2-5, is DTGVSQNPRHKITKRGQNVTFRCDPISEHNRLYWYRQTLGQGPEFLTYFQNEAQLEKSRLLSDRFSAERPKGSFSTLEIQRTEQGDSAMYLCASSLALEEGTQYFGPGTRLLVL.

The CDR3, as DNA: TGTGCCACCAGCAGAGAACTAGCGGATAGCTCCTACAATGAGCAGTTCTTC. Its translation: CATSRELADSSYNEQFF. The chain has TRBV15 and TRBJ2-1; 8 bases agree with TRBD2. V was pared by 0 bases and J by 0 bases, with 4 bases of the junction left unmatched. The CDR3 runs 17 residues. Germline-derived CDR1 and CDR2 are LNHNV and YYDKDF (reference sequence).

This chain connects TRBV5-4 to TRBJ1-2, with 9 bases matching TRBD1. The CDR3 has 14 residues. Germline assignment: CDR1 SGHNT and CDR2 YYREEE (reference sequence). J lost 5 bases, V lost 4 bases, and 6 bases had no gene match. The chain's CDR3 is CASSSWTGAYGYTF. DNA of the CDR3: TGTGCCAGCAGCAGCTGGACAGGGGCTTATGGCTACACCTTC. The full variable domain, its missing parts supplied by reference TRBV5-4 and TRBJ1-2, is ETGVTQSPTHLIKTRGQQVTLRCSSQSGHNTVSWYQQALGQGPQFIFQYYREEENGRGNFPPRFSGLQFPNYSSELNVNALELDDSALYLCASSSWTGAYGYTFGSGTRLTVV.

The sample holds one count of this clone. The chain is built from TRBV6-1 and TRBJ1-3; D not certain. CDR1 is MNHNS, CDR2 SASEGT, per germline. The V and J ends lost 6 bases and 2 bases respectively, with 11 bases between them. This CDR3 has 14 amino acids. The CDR3 region is CASRGLLTGNTIYF. CDR3 nucleotides: TGTGCCAGCAGAGGACTCTTAACTGGAAACACCATATATTTT.

The chain links TRBV6-6 to TRBJ1-2; D gene ambiguous. CDR3 length: 14 residues. In germline, CDR1 is MNHNY, CDR2 SVGAGI (reference sequence). V lost 0 bases to trimming and J lost 6 bases, with 11 bases between them. In DNA, the CDR3 is TGTGCCAGCAGTTACTCCCCAAAGGTCGATGGCTACACCTTC. Protein product: CASSYSPKVDGYTF.

The chain couples TRBV4-3 to TRBJ2-7; D possibly corresponds to TRBD2 (6 bases). Germline assignment: CDR1 LGHNA and CDR2 YSLEER. V was pared by 0 bases and J by 5 bases, with 17 bases between. This CDR3 spans 16 amino acids. The CDR3 DNA follows: TGCGCCAGCAGCCAAGAGACGACTAGTATCTACCACGAGCAGTACTTC. Translating gives CASSQETTSIYHEQYF.

The chain combines TRBV13 with TRBJ2-3; 7 bases fit TRBD2. V shed 5 bases and J 5 bases; nucleotides not matched to a gene: 4. Germline V gives CDR1 PRHDT, CDR2 FYEKMQ (reference sequence). The CDR3 runs to 13 residues. This chain's CDR3 is CASSGTNQDTQYF. In nucleotides, the CDR3 is TGTGCCAGCAGCGGGACTAACCAAGATACGCAGTATTTT. Full variable domain (remainder filled in from reference TRBV13 and TRBJ2-3): AAGVIQSPRHLIKEKRETATLKCYPIPRHDTVYWYQQGPGQDPQFLISFYEKMQSDKGSIPDRFSAQQFSDYHSELNMSSLELGDSALYFCASSGTNQDTQYFGPGTRLTVL.

This chain uses TRBV4-3 with TRBJ1-1; D is ambiguous. Germline V gene lookup returns CDR1 LGHNA and CDR2 YSLEER. Trimming took off 6 bases at V and 4 bases at J, with 15 bases between the two ends. This CDR3 is 14 amino acids long. The CDR3 region has the DNA TGCGCCAGCAGTGATCGGGGATGGAGCACTGAAGCTTTCTTT. The encoded protein is CASSDRGWSTEAFF.

In regard to this clone: The same CDR3 is also encoded by other DNA sequences in this sample. The chain uses TRBV27 and TRBJ2-7; 7 bases agree with TRBD1. The CDR3 length is 14 residues. J was trimmed by 2 bases and V by 2 bases; bases with no gene match: 3. The germline CDR1 and CDR2 sequences are MNHEY and SMNVEV (reference sequence). The CDR3 region is CASSLRGPTYEQYF. CDR3 coding DNA: TGTGCCAGCAGTTTAAGGGGGCCCACCTACGAGCAGTACTTC.

The rearrangement joins TRBV9 to TRBJ1-2; the D gene is possibly TRBD1 (5 bases). From germline, CDR1 is SGDLS and CDR2 YYNGEE. CDR3 length: 14 amino acids. V was cut by 4 bases and J by 5 bases, with 15 bases left in between. In nucleotides, the CDR3 is TGTGCCAGCAGCACCCCTCAGGGTTCTTATGGCTACACCTTC. Translating gives CASSTPQGSYGYTF.

The rearrangement joins TRBV9 to TRBJ2-3; maybe TRBD2 (5 bases). V was cut by 0 bases and J by 5 bases, with 10 bases left in between. The length of the CDR3 is 14 residues. Germline V gene sequence: CDR1 SGDLS, CDR2 YYNGEE. The DNA for the CDR3 is TGTGCCAGCAGCGTAGAACTTGAGGGAGATACGCAGTATTTT. This codes for CASSVELEGDTQYF.

The rearrangement joins TRBV5-1 to TRBJ2-3; D perhaps matches TRBD2 (6 bases). Germline assignment: CDR1 SGHRS and CDR2 YFSETQ. Trimming removed 4 bases from V and 4 bases from J, with 22 bases in between. The CDR3 is 17 amino acids. CDR3 amino acids: CASSLIPGSKSADTQYF. CDR3 DNA sequence: TGCGCCAGCAGCCTGATTCCCGGGAGCAAAAGCGCAGATACGCAGTATTTT.

The V call is TRBV6-5, the J call TRBJ1-1; 7 bases align to TRBD1. J was trimmed by 4 bases and V by 5 bases; bases with no gene match: 4. Germline values: CDR1 MNHEY, CDR2 SVGAGI. The CDR3 runs to 13 residues. In DNA, the CDR3 is TGTGCCAGCAGTCTGGCAGGGGGCACTGAAGCTTTCTTT. Protein sequence: CASSLAGGTEAFF.

This sequence joins TRBV19 and TRBJ1-2; the D is unclear. Germline CDR1 is LNHDA and CDR2 is SQIVND (reference sequence). This CDR3 spans 20 amino acids. Trimming cost V 9 bases and J 5 bases, with 37 bases left between them. CDR3 in DNA: TGTGCCAGCCGAGACCTCTGGACTGAATCCCCGACATGGAGTGGATATGGCTACACCTTC. Protein product: CASRDLWTESPTWSGYGYTF. Full variable domain (outside the CDR3, taken from reference TRBV19 and TRBJ1-2): DGGITQSPKYLFRKEGQNVTLSCEQNLNHDAMYWYRQDPGQGLRLIYYSQIVNDFQKGDIAEGYSVSREKKESFPLTVTSAQKNPTAFYLCASRDLWTESPTWSGYGYTFGSGTRLTVV.

The chain is built from TRBV27 and TRBJ2-7, with D perhaps matching TRBD2 (7 bases). The germline V gene encodes CDR1 MNHEY and CDR2 SMNVEV (reference sequence). V shed 0 bases and J shed 2 bases, with 11 bases lying between them. CDR3 length equals 15 residues. CDR3 bases: TGTGCCAGCAGTTTATCTGCGGGGGCAACCTACGAGCAGTACTTC. Protein product: CASSLSAGATYEQYF.

This chain joins TRBV7-9 and TRBJ1-2; D unresolved. The CDR3 runs to 11 residues. Looked up from germline, CDR1 is SEHNR and CDR2 is FQNEAQ (reference sequence). Trimming took 5 bases from V and 14 from J, leaving 15 bases between them. CDR3 loop: CASSPERFQTF. The CDR3 region has the DNA TGTGCCAGCAGCCCAGAAAGGTTTCAAACCTTC. The entire variable domain, with the rest obtained from reference TRBV7-9 and TRBJ1-2, is as follows: DTGVSQNPRHKITKRGQNVTFRCDPISEHNRLYWYRQTLGQGPEFLTYFQNEAQLEKSRLLSDRFSAERPKGSFSTLEIQRTEQGDSAMYLCASSPERFQTFGSGTRLTVV.

The CDR3 reads CASTGGGYEQYF. CDR3 bases: TGTGCCAGCACCGGGGGCGGGTACGAGCAGTACTTC. This sequence joins TRBV13 and TRBJ2-7, with D perhaps being TRBD1 or TRBD2 (6 bases each). The germline V and J ends were trimmed by 7 bases and 4 bases, with 11 bases remaining between them. The germline CDR1 and CDR2 sequences are PRHDT and FYEKMQ (reference sequence). The CDR3 spans 12 residues. Complete variable domain (other parts from reference TRBV13 and TRBJ2-7): AAGVIQSPRHLIKEKRETATLKCYPIPRHDTVYWYQQGPGQDPQFLISFYEKMQSDKGSIPDRFSAQQFSDYHSELNMSSLELGDSALYFCASTGGGYEQYFGPGTRLTVT.